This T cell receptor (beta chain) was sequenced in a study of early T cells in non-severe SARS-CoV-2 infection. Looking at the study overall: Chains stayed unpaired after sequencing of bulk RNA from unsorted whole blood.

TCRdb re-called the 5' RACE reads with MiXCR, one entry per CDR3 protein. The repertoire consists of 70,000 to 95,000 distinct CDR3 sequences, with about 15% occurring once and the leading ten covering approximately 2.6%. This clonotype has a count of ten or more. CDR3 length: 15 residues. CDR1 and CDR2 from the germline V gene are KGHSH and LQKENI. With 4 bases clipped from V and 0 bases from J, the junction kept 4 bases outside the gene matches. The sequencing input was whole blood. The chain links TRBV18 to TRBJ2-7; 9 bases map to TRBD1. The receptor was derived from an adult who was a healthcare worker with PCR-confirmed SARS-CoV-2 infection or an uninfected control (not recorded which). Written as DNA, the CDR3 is TGTGCCAGCTCACTAGGGACAGGGAGCTCCTACGAGCAGTACTTC. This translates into CASSLGTGSSYEQYF.